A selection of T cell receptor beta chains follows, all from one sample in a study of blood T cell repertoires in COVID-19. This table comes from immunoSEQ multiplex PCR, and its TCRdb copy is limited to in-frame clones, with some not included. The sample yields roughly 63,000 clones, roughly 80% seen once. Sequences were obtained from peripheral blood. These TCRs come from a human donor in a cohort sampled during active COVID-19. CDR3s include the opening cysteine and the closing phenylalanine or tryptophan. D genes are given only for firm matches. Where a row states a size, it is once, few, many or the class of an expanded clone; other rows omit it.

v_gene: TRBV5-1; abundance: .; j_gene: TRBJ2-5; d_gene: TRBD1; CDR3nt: TGCGCCAGCAGCTGGGGGGACAGGGCCCAAGAGACCCAGTACTTC; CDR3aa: CASSWGDRAQETQYF
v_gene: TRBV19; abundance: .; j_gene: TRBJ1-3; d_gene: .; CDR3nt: TGTGCCAGTAGACACTCAGAGGATCAAAACACCATATATTTT; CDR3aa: CASRHSEDQNTIYF
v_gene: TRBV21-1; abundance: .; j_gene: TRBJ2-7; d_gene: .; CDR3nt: TGTGCCAGCAGCAGAGCGGGAGGCACCTACGAGCAGTACTTC; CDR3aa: CASSRAGGTYEQYF
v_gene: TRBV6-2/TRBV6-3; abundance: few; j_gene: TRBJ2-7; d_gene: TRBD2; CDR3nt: TGTGCCAGCAACCCCGCCGGCGAGCGGGAGGCTTCCGAGCAGTACTTC; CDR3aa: CASNPAGEREASEQYF
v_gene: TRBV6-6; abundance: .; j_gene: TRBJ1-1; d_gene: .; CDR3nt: TGTGCCAGCGCCCAGGCTCCGAACACTGAAGCTTTCTTT; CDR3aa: CASAQAPNTEAFF
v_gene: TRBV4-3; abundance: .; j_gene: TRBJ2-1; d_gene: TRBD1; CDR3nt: TGCGCCAGCAGCCAAGAGGTAGGGGCAGGGGGCAATGAGCAGTTCTTC; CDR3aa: CASSQEVGAGGNEQFF
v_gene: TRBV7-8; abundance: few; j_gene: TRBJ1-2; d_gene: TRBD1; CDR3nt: TGTGCCAGCAGCAGGACAGGGGGCGTTGGCTACACCTTC; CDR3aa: CASSRTGGVGYTF
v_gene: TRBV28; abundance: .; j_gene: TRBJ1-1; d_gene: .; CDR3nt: TGTGCCAGCAGTTTAAACAGGAACACTGAAGCTTTCTTT; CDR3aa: CASSLNRNTEAFF
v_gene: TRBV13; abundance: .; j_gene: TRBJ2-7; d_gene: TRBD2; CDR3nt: TGTGCCAGCAGCTTAGGCCTCGGGGTGGCTAGCGGGTTCCCCTACGAGCAGTACTTC; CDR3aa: CASSLGLGVASGFPYEQYF
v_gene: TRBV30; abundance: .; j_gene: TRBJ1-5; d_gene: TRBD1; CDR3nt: TGTGCCTGGAGAAGGACAGGGGCAAATCAGCCCCAGCATTTT; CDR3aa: CAWRRTGANQPQHF
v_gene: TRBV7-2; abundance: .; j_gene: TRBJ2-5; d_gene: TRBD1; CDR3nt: TGTGCCAGCAGCCATGACAGGGCACCGCAAGAGACCCAGTACTTC; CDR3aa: CASSHDRAPQETQYF
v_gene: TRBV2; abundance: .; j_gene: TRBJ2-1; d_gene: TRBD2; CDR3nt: TGTGCCAGTCGGACTAGCGGATATGAGCAGTTCTTC; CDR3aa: CASRTSGYEQFF
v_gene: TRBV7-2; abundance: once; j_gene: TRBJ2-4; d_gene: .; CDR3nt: TGTGCCAGCAGCACGCAAGGGGGAGTTTGGAACATTCAGTACTTC; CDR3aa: CASSTQGGVWNIQYF
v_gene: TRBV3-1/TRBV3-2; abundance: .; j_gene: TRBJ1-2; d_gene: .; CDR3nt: TGTGCCAGCAGCCAAGTTGCCAGGGGCCTCTATGGCTACACCTTC; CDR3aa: CASSQVARGLYGYTF
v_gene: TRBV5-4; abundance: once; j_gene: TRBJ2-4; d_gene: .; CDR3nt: TGTGCCAGCCAACAGGGAAACATTCAGTACTTC; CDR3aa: CASQQGNIQYF
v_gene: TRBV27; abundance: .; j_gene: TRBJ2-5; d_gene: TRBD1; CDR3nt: TGTGCCAGCAGTCCGACAGGGTCTGGGACCCAGTACTTC; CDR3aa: CASSPTGSGTQYF
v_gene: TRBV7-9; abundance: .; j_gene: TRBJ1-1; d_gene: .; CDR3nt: TGTGCCAGCAGCATACAGGGGAACACTGAAGCTTTCTTT; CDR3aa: CASSIQGNTEAFF
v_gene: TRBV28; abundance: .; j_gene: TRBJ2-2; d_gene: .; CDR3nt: TGTGCCAGCAGTTTGGGTCCAGAAGGGGCCGGGGAGCTGTTTTTT; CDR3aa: CASSLGPEGAGELFF
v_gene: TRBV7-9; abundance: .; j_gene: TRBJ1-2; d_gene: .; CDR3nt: TGTGCCAGCAGCCCTAATACGGACAGTTTCTATGGCTACACCTTC; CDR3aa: CASSPNTDSFYGYTF
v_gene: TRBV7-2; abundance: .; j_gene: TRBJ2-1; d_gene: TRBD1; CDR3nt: TGTGCCAGCAGCTCGACAGGGCCTCGACAGTTCTTC; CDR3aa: CASSSTGPRQFF
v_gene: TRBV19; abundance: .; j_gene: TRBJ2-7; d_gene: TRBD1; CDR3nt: TGTGCCAGTAGTATGTGGACAGGGGAAGGAGAGCAGTACTTC; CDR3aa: CASSMWTGEGEQYF
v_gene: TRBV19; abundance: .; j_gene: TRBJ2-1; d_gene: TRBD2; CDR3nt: TGTGCCAGTAGATCCCGGACTAGCGGAAACAATGAGCAGTTCTTC; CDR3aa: CASRSRTSGNNEQFF
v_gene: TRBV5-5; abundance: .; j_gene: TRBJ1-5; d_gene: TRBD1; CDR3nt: TGTGCCAGCAGCCAGGACAGGGGATTTCAGCCCCAGCATTTT; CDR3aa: CASSQDRGFQPQHF
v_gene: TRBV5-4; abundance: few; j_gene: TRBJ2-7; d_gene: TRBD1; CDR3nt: TGTGCCAGCAGCTTGCAGGGGGCAAACGAGCAGTACTTC; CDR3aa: CASSLQGANEQYF
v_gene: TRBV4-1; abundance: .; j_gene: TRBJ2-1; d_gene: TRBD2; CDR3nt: TGCGCCAGCAGCCAAGGGCGGCTAGCGGGGGATAATGAGCAGTTCTTC; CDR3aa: CASSQGRLAGDNEQFF
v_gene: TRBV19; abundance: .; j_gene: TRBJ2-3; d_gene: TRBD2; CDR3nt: TGTGCCAGTAATACCCCAGCGGGAGGCGCAGATACGCAGTATTTT; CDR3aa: CASNTPAGGADTQYF
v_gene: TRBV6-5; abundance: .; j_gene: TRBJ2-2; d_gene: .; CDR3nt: TGTGCCAGCAGCCGGCTAGCCTTAGACACCGGGGAGCTGTTTTTT; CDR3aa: CASSRLALDTGELFF
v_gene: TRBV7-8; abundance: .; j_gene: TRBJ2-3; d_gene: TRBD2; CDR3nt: TGTGCCAGCAGATTAGGACTAGCGGGAGGGTTTACAGATACGCAGTATTTT; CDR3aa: CASRLGLAGGFTDTQYF
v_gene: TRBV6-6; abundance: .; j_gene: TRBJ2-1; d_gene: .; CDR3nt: TGTGCCAGCAGGCGAGGGGCGACCCAAGGGAATGAGCAGTTCTTC; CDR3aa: CASRRGATQGNEQFF
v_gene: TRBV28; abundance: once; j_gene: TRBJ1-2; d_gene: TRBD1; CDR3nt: TGTGCCAGCAGGCCGACGACAGGGGGCGCGGGTGGCTACACCTTC; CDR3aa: CASRPTTGGAGGYTF
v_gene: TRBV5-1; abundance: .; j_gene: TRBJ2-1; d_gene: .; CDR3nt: TGCGCCAGCAGCTTGGGCGTCCGGGTCTCCTACAATGAGCAGTTCTTC; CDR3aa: CASSLGVRVSYNEQFF
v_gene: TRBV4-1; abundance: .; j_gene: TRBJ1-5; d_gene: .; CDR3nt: TGCGCCAGCAGCCAAGGGGGAGGCCAGCCCCAGCATTTT; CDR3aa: CASSQGGGQPQHF
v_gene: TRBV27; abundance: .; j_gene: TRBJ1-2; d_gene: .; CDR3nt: TGTGCCAGCAGACCCAATGTGGGCATGAATGGCTACACCTTC; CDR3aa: CASRPNVGMNGYTF
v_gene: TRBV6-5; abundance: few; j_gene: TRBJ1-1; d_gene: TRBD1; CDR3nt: TGTGCCAGCAATCTCGGACAGGGGGGGACTGAAGCTTTCTTT; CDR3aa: CASNLGQGGTEAFF
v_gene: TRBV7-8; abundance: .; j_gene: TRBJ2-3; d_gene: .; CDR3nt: TGTGCCAGCAGCTTAGGTGGTCTAGCGAGTAGAGATACGCAGTATTTT; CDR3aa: CASSLGGLASRDTQYF
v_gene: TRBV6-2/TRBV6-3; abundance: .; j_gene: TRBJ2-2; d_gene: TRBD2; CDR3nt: TGTGCCAGCAGTTACCCTCAATCCCGGCGGGAGTACGGGGCCGGGGAGCTGTTTTTT; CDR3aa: CASSYPQSRREYGAGELFF
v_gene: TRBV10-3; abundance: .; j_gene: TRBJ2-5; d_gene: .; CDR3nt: TGTGCCATCAGGGGGACGGGGGAAGAGACCCAGTACTTC; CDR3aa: CAIRGTGEETQYF
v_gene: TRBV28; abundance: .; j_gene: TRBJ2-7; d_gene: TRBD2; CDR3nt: TGTGCCAGCAGGAGGGGGACTAGCGGGAGCGAGCAGTACTTC; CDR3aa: CASRRGTSGSEQYF